Described below is a single T cell receptor (beta chain) sequence and its context. Profiled with immunoSEQ multiplex PCR; TCRdb holds only in-frame clones, not every one. The sample includes more than 150,000 clones, more than 85% of them seen just once. These data are taken from a study of T cell responses to AZD1222 COVID-19 vaccine. The CDR3 extends over 17 amino acids. Trimming took 3 bases from V and 4 from J, leaving 19 bases between them. Per germline, CDR1 LGHNA and CDR2 YNFKEQ. The chain combines TRBV4-2 with TRBJ2-1; D tentatively fits TRBD1 or TRBD2 (6 bases each). This specimen was peripheral blood, taken 28 days after the second AZD1222 dose. The sequence was collected from an adult who received the AZD1222 COVID-19 vaccine. CDR3 amino acids: CASSQRGELAGYNEQFF. DNA for the CDR3: TGTGCCAGCAGCCAGAGGGGGGAATTGGCGGGGTACAATGAGCAGTTCTTC.